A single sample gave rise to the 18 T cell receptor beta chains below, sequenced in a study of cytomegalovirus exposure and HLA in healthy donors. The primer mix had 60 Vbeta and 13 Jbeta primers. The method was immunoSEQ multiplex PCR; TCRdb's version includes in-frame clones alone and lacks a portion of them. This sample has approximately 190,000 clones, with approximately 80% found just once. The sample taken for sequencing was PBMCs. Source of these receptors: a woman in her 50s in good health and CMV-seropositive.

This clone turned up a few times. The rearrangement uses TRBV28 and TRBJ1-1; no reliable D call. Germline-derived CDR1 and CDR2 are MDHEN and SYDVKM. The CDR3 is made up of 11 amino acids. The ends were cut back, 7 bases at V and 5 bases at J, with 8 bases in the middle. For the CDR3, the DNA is TGTGCCAGCACTCTAGGTACTGAAGCTTTCTTT. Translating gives CASTLGTEAFF.

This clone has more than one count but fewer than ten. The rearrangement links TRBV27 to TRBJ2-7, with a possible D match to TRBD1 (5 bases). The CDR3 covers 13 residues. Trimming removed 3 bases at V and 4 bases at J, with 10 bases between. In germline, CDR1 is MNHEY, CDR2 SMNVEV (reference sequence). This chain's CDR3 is CASSFPDSYEQYF. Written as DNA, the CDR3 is TGTGCCAGCAGTTTCCCCGACAGTTACGAGCAGTACTTC.

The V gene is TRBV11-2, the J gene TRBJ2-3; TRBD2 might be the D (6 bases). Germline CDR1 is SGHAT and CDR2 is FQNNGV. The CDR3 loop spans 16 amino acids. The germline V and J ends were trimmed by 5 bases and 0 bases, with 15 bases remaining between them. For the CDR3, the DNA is TGTGCCAGCAGCCCCAGGTTGGCGGGGAGCACAGATACGCAGTATTTT. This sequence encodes CASSPRLAGSTDTQYF.

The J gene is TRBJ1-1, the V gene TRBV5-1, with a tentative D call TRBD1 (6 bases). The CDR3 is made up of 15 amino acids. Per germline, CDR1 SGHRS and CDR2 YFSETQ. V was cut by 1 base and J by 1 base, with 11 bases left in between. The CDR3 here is CASSLNRVGNTEAFF. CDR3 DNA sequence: TGCGCCAGCAGCTTGAACAGGGTCGGGAACACTGAAGCTTTCTTT.

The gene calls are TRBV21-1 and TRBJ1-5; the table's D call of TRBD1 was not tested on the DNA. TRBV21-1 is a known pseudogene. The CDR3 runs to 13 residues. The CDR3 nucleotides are TGTGCCAGCAGCGAAACACCCCATCAGCCCCAGCATTTT. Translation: CASSETPHQPQHF.

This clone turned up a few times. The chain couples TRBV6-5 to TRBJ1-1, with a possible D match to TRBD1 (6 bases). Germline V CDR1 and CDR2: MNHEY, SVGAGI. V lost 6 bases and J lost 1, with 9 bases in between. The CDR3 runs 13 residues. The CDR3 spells CASRLQGNTEAFF. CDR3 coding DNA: TGTGCCAGCAGACTACAGGGGAACACTGAAGCTTTCTTT.

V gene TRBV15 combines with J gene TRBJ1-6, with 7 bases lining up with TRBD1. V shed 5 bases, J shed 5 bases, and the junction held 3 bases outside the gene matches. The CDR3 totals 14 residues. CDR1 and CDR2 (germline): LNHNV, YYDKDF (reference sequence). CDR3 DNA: TGTGCCACCAGCCGGGACAGAGATAATTCACCCCTCCACTTT. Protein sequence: CATSRDRDNSPLHF.

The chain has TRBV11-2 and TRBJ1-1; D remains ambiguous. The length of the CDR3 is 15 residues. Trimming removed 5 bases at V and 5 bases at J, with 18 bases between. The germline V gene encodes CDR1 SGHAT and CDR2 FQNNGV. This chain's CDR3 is CASSTTAGERTEAFF. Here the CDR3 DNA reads TGTGCCAGCAGCACAACCGCAGGCGAGCGGACTGAAGCTTTCTTT.

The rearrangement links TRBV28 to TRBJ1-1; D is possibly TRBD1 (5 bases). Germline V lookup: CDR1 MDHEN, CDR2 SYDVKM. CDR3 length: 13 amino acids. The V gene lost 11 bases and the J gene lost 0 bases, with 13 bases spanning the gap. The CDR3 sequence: CACEGVMNTEAFF. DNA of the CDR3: TGTGCCTGTGAAGGGGTCATGAACACTGAAGCTTTCTTT.

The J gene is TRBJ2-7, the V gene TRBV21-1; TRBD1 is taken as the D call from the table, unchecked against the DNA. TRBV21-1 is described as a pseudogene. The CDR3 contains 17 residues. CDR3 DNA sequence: TGTGCCAGCAGCAAAATAGTTTTGAGGGGGCGCGATTACGAGCAGTACTTC. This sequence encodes CASSKIVLRGRDYEQYF.

The DNA of the CDR3 is TGTGCCAGCACCTGGACGGGGACTAGCAGCGAGCAGTACTTC. This encodes CASTWTGTSSEQYF. The V and J genes are TRBV5-6 and TRBJ2-5; 9 bases match TRBD2. The DNA end is more similar to TRBJ2-7, so the J call may be wrong. CDR1 SGHDT and CDR2 YYEEEE come from the germline V gene. CDR3 length: 14 amino acids.

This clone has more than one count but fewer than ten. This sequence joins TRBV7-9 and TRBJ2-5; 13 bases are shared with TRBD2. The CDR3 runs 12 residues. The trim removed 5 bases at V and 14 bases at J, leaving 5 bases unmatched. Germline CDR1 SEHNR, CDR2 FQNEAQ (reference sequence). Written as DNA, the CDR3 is TGTGCCAGCAGCCCCGGGACTAGCGGGGCATACTTC. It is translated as CASSPGTSGAYF.

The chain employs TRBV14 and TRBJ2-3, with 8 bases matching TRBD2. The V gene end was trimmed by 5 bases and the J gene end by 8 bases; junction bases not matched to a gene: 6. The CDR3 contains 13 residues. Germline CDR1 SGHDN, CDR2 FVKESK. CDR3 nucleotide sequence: TGTGCCAGCAGCGTCGGGGGGGCCGGTACGCAGTATTTT. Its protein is CASSVGGAGTQYF. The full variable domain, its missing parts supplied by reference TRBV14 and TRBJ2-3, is EAGVTQFPSHSVIEKGQTVTLRCDPISGHDNLYWYRRVMGKEIKFLLHFVKESKQDESGMPNNRFLAERTGGTYSTLKVQPAELEDSGVYFCASSVGGAGTQYFGPGTRLTVL.

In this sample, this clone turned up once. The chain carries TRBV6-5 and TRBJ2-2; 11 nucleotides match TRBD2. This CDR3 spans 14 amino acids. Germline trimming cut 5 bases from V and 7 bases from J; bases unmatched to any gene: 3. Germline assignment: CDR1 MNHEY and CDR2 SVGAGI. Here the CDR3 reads CASSPGLAVGELFF. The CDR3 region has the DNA TGTGCCAGCAGTCCGGGACTAGCGGTCGGGGAGCTGTTTTTT.

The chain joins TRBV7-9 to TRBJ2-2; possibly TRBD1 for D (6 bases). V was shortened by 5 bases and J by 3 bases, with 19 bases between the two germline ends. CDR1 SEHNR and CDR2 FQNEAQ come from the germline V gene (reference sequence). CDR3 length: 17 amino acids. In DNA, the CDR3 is TGTGCCAGCAGCCTTACCCGAGTGGACAGCTACACCGGGGAGCTGTTTTTT. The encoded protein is CASSLTRVDSYTGELFF.

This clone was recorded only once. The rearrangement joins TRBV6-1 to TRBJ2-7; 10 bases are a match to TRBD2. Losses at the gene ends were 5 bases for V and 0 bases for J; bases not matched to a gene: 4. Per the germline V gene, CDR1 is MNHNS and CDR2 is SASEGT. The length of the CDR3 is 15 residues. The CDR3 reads CASSSSGGRSYEQYF. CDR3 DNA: TGTGCCAGCAGTTCTAGCGGGGGCCGCTCCTACGAGCAGTACTTC.

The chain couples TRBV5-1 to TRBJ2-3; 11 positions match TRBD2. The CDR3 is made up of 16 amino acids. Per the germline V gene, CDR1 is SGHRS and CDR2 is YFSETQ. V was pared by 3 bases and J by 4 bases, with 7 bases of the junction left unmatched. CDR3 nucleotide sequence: TGCGCCAGCAGCTCCTTACTAGCGGGGGCATCAGATACGCAGTATTTT. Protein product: CASSSLLAGASDTQYF.

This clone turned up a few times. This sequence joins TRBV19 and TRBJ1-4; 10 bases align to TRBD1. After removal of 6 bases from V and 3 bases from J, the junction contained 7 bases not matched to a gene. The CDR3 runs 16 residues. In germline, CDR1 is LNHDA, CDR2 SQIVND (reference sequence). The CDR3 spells CASSGQGGPANEKLFF. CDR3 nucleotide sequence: TGTGCCAGTAGCGGACAGGGGGGCCCGGCTAATGAAAAACTGTTTTTT.